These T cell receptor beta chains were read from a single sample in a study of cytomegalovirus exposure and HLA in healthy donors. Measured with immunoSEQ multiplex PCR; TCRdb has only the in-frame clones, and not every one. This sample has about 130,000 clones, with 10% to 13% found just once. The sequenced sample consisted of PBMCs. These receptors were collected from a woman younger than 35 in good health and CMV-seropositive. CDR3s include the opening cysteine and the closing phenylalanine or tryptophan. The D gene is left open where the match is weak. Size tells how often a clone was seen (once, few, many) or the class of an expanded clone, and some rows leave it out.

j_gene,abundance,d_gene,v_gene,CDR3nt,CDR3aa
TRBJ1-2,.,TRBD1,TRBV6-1,TGTGCCAGCAGTTCCGGGACAGGGGAAAGCTATGGCTACACCTTC,CASSSGTGESYGYTF
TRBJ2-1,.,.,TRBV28,TGTGCCAGCAGTCCCCCTAGCTACAATGAGCAGTTCTTC,CASSPPSYNEQFF
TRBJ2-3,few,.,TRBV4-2,TGTGCCAGCAGCCAAGATTCCGCGACTGGGACAGATACGCAGTATTTT,CASSQDSATGTDTQYF
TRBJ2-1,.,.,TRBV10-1,TGCGCCAGCAGAGGGGGAGGGCAGAGAAGGGACAATGAGCAGTTCTTC,CASRGGGQRRDNEQFF
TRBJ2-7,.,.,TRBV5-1,TGCGCCAGCAGCTTGGAGACGGAGCCGTACGAGCAGTACTTC,CASSLETEPYEQYF
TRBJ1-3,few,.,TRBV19,TGTGCCAGTAGTATAAAAGGGAGACACACCATATATTTT,CASSIKGRHTIYF
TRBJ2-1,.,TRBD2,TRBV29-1,TGCAGCGTTGTAGGTGGACTAGCGGATTTTAGCTCCTACAATGAGCAGTTCTTC,CSVVGGLADFSSYNEQFF
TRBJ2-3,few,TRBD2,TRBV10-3,TGTGCCATCAGTGGGGCGGGAGGGTTGGGCACAGATACGCAGTATTTT,CAISGAGGLGTDTQYF
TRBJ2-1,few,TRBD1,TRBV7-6,TGTGCCAGCAGCATCGGACAGGGGGACTACAATGAGCAGTTCTTC,CASSIGQGDYNEQFF
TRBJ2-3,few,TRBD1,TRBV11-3,TGTGCCAGCAGCTTAGATGAGGGGGCTCCGGGAGATACGCAGTATTTT,CASSLDEGAPGDTQYF
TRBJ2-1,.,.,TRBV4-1,TGCGCCAGCAGCCTTACTACTCATGAGCAGTTCTTC,CASSLTTHEQFF
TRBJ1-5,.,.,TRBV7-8,TGTGCCAGCAGCGGACAGCTCAATCAGCCCCAGCATTTT,CASSGQLNQPQHF
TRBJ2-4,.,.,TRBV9,TGTGCCAGCAGCGTAGACCCAGTGGTAAACATTCAGTACTTC,CASSVDPVVNIQYF
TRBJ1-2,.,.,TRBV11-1,TGTGCCAGCAGCAGTGGCGGGGGCGAAAACTATGGCTACACCTTC,CASSSGGGENYGYTF
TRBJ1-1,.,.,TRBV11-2,TGTGCCAGCAGCTTAGGGGCCGGAATGAACACTGAAGCTTTCTTT,CASSLGAGMNTEAFF
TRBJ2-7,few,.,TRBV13,TGTGCCAGCAGCTTCTTACGGCCGGTCGAAGTAGGCGGTTGCGAGCAGTACTTC,CASSFLRPVEVGGCEQYF